The clone carrying this TCR beta chain turned up a few times. Its matching antigen is unknown. Each CDR3 protein gets one entry after TCRdb re-called the 5' RACE reads with MiXCR. The sample contains about 360,000 distinct CDR3 sequences, 20% to 25% of which appear only once. This sample is drawn from a study of CD8 T cells in ankylosing spondylitis. Study conclusions and caveats: Disease-linked clones bore a CD8+ phenotype and were relatively rare in peripheral blood. Reports say disease-linked clones showed up significantly more in matched ankylosing spondylitis synovial fluid. A TCR beta motif of 7 to 9 highly homologous variants seemed to mark ankylosing spondylitis blood.

This CDR3 is built from 16 residues. Germline lookup yields CDR1 SGHVS and CDR2 FQNEAQ. The trim removed 0 bases at V and 2 bases at J, leaving 6 bases unmatched. The sequencing sample was made of blood, either unsorted or a sorted T cell fraction (not recorded which). This TCR was recovered from a male donor with ankylosing spondylitis or in good health (not recorded which). The V gene is TRBV7-8, the J gene TRBJ2-5; 7 bases map to TRBD2. The CDR3 sequence: CASSLAFGGGQETQYF. The CDR3 coding sequence is TGTGCCAGCAGCTTAGCGTTCGGCGGGGGTCAAGAGACCCAGTACTTC.